These 8 T cell receptor beta chains originate from one sample sequenced in a study of CD8 T cells in Susac syndrome. Reverse transcription of about 0.5 to 1 ug RNA was performed with random hexamers. MiXCR, applied by TCRdb to the immunoSEQ multiplex PCR reads, yields one record per CDR3 protein. The table lists some 180,000 distinct CDR3 sequences, over 85% of them singletons. The sequencing sample was made of CD4+ T cells from PBMCs. The receptors shown here come from a human donor in good health.

The rearrangement links TRBV18 to TRBJ2-7; D unclear. In germline, CDR1 is KGHSH, CDR2 LQKENI. The CDR3 extends over 15 amino acids. V was trimmed by 1 base and J by 5 bases, leaving 15 bases between them. This CDR3 reads CASSPLLGRVNEQYF. In DNA, the CDR3 is TGTGCCAGCTCACCACTTCTGGGTCGGGTAAACGAGCAGTACTTC.

This clonotype was seen just once. The genes are TRBV29-1 and TRBJ1-1, with TRBD1 identical over 8 bases. After removal of 5 bases from V and 4 bases from J, the junction contained 9 bases not matched to a gene. The CDR3 sequence is 14 residues long. Germline V gene data show CDR1 as SQVTM and CDR2 as ANQGSEA. CDR3 amino acids: CSVNAQGAVTEAFF. CDR3 DNA sequence: TGCAGCGTTAACGCTCAGGGGGCGGTCACTGAAGCTTTCTTT.

This rearrangement joins TRBV4-3 to TRBJ1-2, with a possible D match to TRBD1 (6 bases). Per the germline V gene, CDR1 is LGHNA and CDR2 is YSLEER. This CDR3 has 16 residues. V was shortened by 0 bases and J by 0 bases, with 11 bases between the two germline ends. The chain's CDR3 is CASSQDGQNPNYGYTF. The CDR3 region has the DNA TGCGCCAGCAGCCAAGACGGACAGAATCCTAACTATGGCTACACCTTC.

The chain links TRBV20-1 to TRBJ1-3; perhaps TRBD1 as D (6 bases). V lost 4 bases and J lost 8, with 9 bases in between. Germline V gives CDR1 DFQATT, CDR2 SNEGSKA (reference sequence). This CDR3 has 11 amino acids. DNA for the CDR3: TGCAGTGCTAACAGGGTAGACACCATATATTTT. It codes for CSANRVDTIYF.

The chain uses TRBV30 and TRBJ1-4; unclear D gene. This CDR3 has 14 amino acids. Looked up from germline, CDR1 is GTSNPN and CDR2 is SVGIG (reference sequence). The DNA of the CDR3 is TGTGCTCTGTCGACGAATTTGGCGTATGAAAAACTGTTTTTT. It is translated as CALSTNLAYEKLFF.

The chain has TRBV25-1 and TRBJ2-1; tentative D call: TRBD2 (6 bases). V was trimmed by 6 bases and J by 3 bases, leaving 12 bases between them. The CDR3 sequence is 14 residues long. CDR1 MGHDK and CDR2 SYGVNS come from the germline V gene. The CDR3 region is CASRSTGLYNEQFF. DNA of the CDR3: TGTGCCAGCAGATCTACGGGACTCTACAATGAGCAGTTCTTC.

The chain joins TRBV7-9 to TRBJ2-1; the match to TRBD2 covers 12 bases. This CDR3 spans 15 amino acids. V lost 3 bases, J lost 6 bases, and 3 bases stayed unmatched. CDR1 SEHNR and CDR2 FQNEAQ come from the germline V gene (reference sequence). The CDR3 DNA is TGTGCCAGCAGCTTCAGACTAGCGGGAGTCAATGAGCAGTTCTTC. Protein product: CASSFRLAGVNEQFF.

The gene calls are TRBV5-1 and TRBJ2-1; 9 nucleotides align to TRBD2. Germline lookup yields CDR1 SGHRS and CDR2 YFSETQ. The CDR3 totals 13 residues. V trimming: 3 bases; J trimming: 7 bases; junction bases outside the gene matches: 2. In DNA, the CDR3 is TGCGCCAGCAGCTCCCTAGCGGGAAATGAGCAGTTCTTC. Amino acid sequence: CASSSLAGNEQFF. Full variable domain (outside the CDR3, taken from reference TRBV5-1 and TRBJ2-1): KAGVTQTPRYLIKTRGQQVTLSCSPISGHRSVSWYQQTPGQGLQFLFEYFSETQRNKGNFPGRFSGRQFSNSRSEMNVSTLELGDSALYLCASSSLAGNEQFFGPGTRLTVL.